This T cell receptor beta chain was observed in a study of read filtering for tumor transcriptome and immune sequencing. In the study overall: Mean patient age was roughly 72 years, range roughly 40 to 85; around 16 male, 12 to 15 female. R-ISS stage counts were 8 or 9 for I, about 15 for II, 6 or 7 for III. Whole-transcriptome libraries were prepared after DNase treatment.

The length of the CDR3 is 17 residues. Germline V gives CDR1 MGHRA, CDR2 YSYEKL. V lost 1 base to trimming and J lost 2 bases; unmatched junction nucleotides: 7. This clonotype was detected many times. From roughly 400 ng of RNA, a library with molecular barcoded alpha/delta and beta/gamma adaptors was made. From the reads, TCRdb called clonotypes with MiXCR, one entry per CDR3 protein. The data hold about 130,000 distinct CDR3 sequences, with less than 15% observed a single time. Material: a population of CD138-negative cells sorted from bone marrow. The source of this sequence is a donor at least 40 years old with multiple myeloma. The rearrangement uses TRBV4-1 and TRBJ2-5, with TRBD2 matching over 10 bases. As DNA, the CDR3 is TGCGCCAGCAGCCAAGGGAGGGGACTAGCGATGCAAGAGACCCAGTACTTC. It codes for CASSQGRGLAMQETQYF.